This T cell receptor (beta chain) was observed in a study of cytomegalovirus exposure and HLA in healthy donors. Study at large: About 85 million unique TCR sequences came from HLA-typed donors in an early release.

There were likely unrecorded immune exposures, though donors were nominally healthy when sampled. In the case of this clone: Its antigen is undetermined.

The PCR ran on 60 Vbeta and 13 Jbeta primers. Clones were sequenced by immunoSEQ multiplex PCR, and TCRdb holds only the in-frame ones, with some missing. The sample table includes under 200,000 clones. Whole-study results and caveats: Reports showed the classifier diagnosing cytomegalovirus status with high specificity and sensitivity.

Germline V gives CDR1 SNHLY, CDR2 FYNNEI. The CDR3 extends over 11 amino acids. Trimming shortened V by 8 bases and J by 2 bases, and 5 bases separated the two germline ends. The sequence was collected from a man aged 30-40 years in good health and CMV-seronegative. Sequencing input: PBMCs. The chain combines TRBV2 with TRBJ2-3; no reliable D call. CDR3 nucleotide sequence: TGTGCCAGCTCCAACACAGATACGCAGTATTTT. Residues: CASSNTDTQYF. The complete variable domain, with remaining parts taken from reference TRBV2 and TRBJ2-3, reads EPEVTQTPSHQVTQMGQEVILRCVPISNHLYFYWYRQILGQKVEFLVSFYNNEISEKSEIFDDQFSVERPDGSNFTLKIRSTKLEDSAMYFCASSNTDTQYFGPGTRLTVL.